Only one count was recorded for the clone carrying this T cell receptor beta chain. With random hexamers, roughly 0.45 to 1 ug RNA was reverse transcribed. TCRdb reprocessed the immunoSEQ multiplex PCR reads via MiXCR and lists one record per CDR3 protein. The sample contains roughly 140,000 distinct CDR3 sequences, around 96% of which appear only once. The source of the sample is a study of CD8 T cells in Susac syndrome. Germline V gives CDR1 SNHLY, CDR2 FYNNEI. There are 14 residues in the CDR3. Trimming left V 7 bases short and J 8 bases short, with 17 bases between. This chain connects TRBV2 to TRBJ1-4; no definite D call. This sequence was found in a human donor with Susac syndrome. Specimen: CD4+ T cells from PBMCs. CDR3 loop: CASMYKPAGEKLFF. The CDR3 coding sequence is TGTGCCAGCATGTACAAACCGGCAGGAGAAAAACTGTTTTTT.